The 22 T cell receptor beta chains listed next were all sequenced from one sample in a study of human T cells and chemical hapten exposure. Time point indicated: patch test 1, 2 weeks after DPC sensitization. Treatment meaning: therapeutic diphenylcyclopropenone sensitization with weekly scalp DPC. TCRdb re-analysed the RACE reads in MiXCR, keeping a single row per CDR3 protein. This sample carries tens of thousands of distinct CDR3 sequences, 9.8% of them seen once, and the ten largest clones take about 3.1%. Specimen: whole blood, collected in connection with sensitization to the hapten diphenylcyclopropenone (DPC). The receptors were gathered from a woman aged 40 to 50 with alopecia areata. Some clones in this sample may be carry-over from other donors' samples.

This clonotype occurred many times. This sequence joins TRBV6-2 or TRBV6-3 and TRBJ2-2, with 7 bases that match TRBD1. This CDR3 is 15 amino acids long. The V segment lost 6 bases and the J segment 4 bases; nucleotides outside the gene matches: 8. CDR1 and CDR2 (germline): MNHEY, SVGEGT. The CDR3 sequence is CASSPGTAGTGELFF. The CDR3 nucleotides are TGTGCCAGCAGCCCTGGGACAGCAGGCACCGGGGAGCTGTTTTTT.

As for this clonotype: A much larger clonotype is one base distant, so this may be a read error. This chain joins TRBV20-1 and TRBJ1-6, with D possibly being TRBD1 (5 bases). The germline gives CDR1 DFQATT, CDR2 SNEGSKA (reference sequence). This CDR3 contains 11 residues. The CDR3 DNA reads TGCACTGCTAGCCGACAGTTGCCCCTCCACTTT. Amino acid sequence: CTASRQLPLHF.

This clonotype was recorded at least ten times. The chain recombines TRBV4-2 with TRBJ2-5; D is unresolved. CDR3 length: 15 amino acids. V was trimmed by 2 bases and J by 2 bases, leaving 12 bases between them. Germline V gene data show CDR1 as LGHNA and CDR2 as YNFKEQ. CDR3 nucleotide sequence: TGTGCCAGCAGCCAACCCCAAGCGCTACAAGAGACCCAGTACTTC. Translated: CASSQPQALQETQYF.

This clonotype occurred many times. CDR3 in DNA: TGTGCCAGCAGGGAGGACCGCGCCTCTAGCACAGATACGCAGTATTTT. This translates into CASREDRASSTDTQYF. The chain is built from TRBV2 and TRBJ2-3; weak D call: TRBD2 (5 bases). The germline V and J ends were trimmed by 6 bases and 0 bases, with 16 bases remaining between them. The CDR3 runs to 16 residues. Germline V lookup: CDR1 SNHLY, CDR2 FYNNEI.

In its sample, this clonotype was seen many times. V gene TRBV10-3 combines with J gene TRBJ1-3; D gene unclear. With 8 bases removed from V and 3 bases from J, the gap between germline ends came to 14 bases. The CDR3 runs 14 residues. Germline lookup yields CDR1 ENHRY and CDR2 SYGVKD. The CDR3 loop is CAISLGRSGNTIYF. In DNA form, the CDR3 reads TGTGCCATCTCCCTAGGGCGGAGTGGAAACACCATATATTTT.

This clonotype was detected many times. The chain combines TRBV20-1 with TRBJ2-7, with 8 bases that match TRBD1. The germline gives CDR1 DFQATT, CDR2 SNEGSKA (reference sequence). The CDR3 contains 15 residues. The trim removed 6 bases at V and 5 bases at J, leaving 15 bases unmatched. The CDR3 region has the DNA TGCAGTGCACCAACGCGGGACAGGTCCATCAACGAGCAGTACTTC. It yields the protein CSAPTRDRSINEQYF.

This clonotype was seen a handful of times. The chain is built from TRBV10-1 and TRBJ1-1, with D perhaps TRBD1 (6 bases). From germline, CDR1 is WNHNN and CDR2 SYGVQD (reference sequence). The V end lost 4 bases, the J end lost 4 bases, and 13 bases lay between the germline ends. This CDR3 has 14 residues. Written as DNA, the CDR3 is TGCGCCAGCAGTGCAGGGGCCGGGGGCACTGAAGCTTTCTTT. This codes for CASSAGAGGTEAFF.

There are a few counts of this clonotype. DNA of the CDR3: TGTGCCAGCAGCTTGGGCGGGGACCCGAGCTCCTACAATGAGCAGTTCTTC. Its protein product is CASSLGGDPSSYNEQFF. The chain employs TRBV7-9 and TRBJ2-1; D possibly corresponds to TRBD2 (6 bases). The CDR3 is made up of 17 amino acids. The V gene lost 3 bases and the J gene lost 0 bases, with 15 bases spanning the gap. CDR1 is SEHNR, CDR2 FQNEAQ, per germline (reference sequence).

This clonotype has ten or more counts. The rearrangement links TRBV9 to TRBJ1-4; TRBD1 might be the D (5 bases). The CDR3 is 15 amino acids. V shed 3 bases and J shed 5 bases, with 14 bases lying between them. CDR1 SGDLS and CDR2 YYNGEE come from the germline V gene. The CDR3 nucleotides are TGTGCCAGCAGCGACACCGGGGGGGTGAATGAAAAACTGTTTTTT. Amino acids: CASSDTGGVNEKLFF.

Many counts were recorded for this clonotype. The CDR3 sequence: CAISRTGTGPYEQYF. DNA for the CDR3: TGTGCCATCAGTCGGACCGGGACAGGCCCCTACGAGCAGTACTTC. V and J are TRBV10-3 and TRBJ2-7; 8 nucleotides line up with TRBD1. The junction had 8 bases not matched to a gene; V was cut back by 5 bases and J by 2 bases. There are 15 residues in the CDR3. The germline V gene encodes CDR1 ENHRY and CDR2 SYGVKD.

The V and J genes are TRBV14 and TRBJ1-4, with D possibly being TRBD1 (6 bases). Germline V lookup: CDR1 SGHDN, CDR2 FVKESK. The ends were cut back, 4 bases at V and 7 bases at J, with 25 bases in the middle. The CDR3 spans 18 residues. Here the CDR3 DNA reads TGTGCCAGCAGCCGATTAGACTCAGGGGAGTGGATGAGTGAAAAACTGTTTTTT. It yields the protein CASSRLDSGEWMSEKLFF.

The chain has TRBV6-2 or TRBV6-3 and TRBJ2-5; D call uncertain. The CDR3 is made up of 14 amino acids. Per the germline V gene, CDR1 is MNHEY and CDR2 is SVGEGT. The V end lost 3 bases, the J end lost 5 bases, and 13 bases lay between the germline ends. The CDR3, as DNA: TGTGCCAGCAGTTATTGGGCGTCAATGGAGACCCAGTACTTC. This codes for CASSYWASMETQYF.

CDR3 nucleotide sequence: TGCAGTGCGGCAAGCGGGGGGTACTACAATGAGCAGTTCTTC. Its translation: CSAASGGYYNEQFF. This rearrangement joins TRBV20-1 to TRBJ2-1; 9 nucleotides line up with TRBD2. This CDR3 is built from 14 residues. Germline CDR1 and CDR2: DFQATT and SNEGSKA (reference sequence). V lost 6 bases and J lost 3; bases outside the gene matches: 6.

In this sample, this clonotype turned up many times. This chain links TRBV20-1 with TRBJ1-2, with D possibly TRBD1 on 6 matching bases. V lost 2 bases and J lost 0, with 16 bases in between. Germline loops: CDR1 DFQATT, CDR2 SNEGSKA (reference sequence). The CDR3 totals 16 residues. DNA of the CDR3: TGCAGTGCTAGAACGTCCCGGGGGCCCTCTAACTATGGCTACACCTTC. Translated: CSARTSRGPSNYGYTF.

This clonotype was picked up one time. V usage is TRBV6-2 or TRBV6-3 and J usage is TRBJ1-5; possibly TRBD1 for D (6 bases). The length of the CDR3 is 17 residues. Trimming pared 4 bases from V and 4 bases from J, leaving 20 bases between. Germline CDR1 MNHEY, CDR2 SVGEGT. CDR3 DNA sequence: TGTGCCAGCAGTTTACAACTACTAACGGGGGCAAATCAGCCCCAGCATTTT. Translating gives CASSLQLLTGANQPQHF.

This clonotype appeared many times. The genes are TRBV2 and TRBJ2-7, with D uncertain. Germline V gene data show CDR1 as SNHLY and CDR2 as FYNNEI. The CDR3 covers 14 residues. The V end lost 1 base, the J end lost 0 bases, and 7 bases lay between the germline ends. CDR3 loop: CASSEDRASYEQYF. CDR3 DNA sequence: TGTGCCAGCAGTGAAGACCGCGCCTCCTACGAGCAGTACTTC. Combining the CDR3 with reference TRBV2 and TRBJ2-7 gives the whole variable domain EPEVTQTPSHQVTQMGQEVILRCVPISNHLYFYWYRQILGQKVEFLVSFYNNEISEKSEIFDDQFSVERPDGSNFTLKIRSTKLEDSAMYFCASSEDRASYEQYFGPGTRLTVT.

As DNA, the CDR3 is TGTGCCACGACGCAGGGTTTGAACTCTGGAAACACCATATATTTT. Translated: CATTQGLNSGNTIYF. This chain connects TRBV6-5 to TRBJ1-3, with D tentatively TRBD1 (5 bases). V lost 10 bases to trimming and J lost 0 bases, with 16 bases between them. This CDR3 region has 15 residues. CDR1 is MNHEY, CDR2 SVGAGI, per germline.

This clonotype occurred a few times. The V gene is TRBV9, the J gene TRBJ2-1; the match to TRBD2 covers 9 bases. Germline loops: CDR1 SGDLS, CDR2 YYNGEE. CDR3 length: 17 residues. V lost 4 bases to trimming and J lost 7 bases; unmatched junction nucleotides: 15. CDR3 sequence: CASSPPGTSSRGNEQFF. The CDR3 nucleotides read TGTGCCAGCAGCCCACCCGGGACTAGCTCCCGCGGGAATGAGCAGTTCTTC.

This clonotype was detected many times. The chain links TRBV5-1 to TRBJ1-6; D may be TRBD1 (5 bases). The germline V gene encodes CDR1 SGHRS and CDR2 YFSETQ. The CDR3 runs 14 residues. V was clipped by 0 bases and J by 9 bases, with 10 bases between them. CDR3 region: CASSLAGSGSPLHF. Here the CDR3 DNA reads TGCGCCAGCAGCTTGGCAGGGAGCGGTTCACCCCTCCACTTT.

The CDR3 region is CASSLIGQGRADTQYF. CDR3 DNA: TGTGCCAGCAGCTTAATCGGACAGGGGAGGGCAGATACGCAGTATTTT. V usage is TRBV11-2 and J usage is TRBJ2-3; 9 nucleotides agree with TRBD1. Germline V CDR1 and CDR2: SGHAT, FQNNGV. The CDR3 totals 16 residues. J was trimmed by 4 bases and V by 2 bases; bases with no gene match: 7.

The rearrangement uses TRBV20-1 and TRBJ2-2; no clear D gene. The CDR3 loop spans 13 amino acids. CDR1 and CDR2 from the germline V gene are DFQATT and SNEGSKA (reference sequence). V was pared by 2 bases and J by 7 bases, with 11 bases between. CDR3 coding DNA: TGCAGTGCTAGATGGTACTTCGACGGGGAGCTGTTTTTT. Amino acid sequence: CSARWYFDGELFF.

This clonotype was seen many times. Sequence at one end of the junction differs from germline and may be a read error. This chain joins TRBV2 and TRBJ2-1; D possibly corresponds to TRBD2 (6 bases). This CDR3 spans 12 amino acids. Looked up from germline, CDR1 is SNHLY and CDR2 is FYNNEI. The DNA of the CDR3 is TGTGCCAGCAGTGCAGAGGGCGGGATATGGGTCTTC. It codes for CASSAEGGIWVF.